The sequence of this TCR beta chain was determined in a study of blood T cells in healthy people across ages. Germline loops: CDR1 LNHDA, CDR2 SQIVND (reference sequence). The CDR3 runs 15 residues. Primers used in a second PCR of about 7 to 11 cycles were a sample-barcoded 5' primer and a J-beta primer mix. TCRdb passed the 5' RACE reads through MiXCR, listing each CDR3 protein once. Found here are over a million distinct CDR3 sequences, almost 25% of them singletons; the top ten hold around 0.75%. The same sample was also used in a study of T cells of mothers and their children. That investigation notes: Second-PCR primer M1S introduced sample barcodes and 2-4 random nucleotides. Related mother-child pairs showed slightly higher but non-significant overlap than unrelated pairs.

The receptor comes from a girl aged 2 to 9 in good health. The sequencing sample was made of blood. The chain employs TRBV19 and TRBJ2-1; 7 nucleotides line up with TRBD1. The J call may not be correct, given that the DNA end is closer to TRBJ2-7. The CDR3 DNA follows: TGTGCCAGTAGTATCGAACAGGGGCTATCCTACGAGCAGTACTTC. Amino acid sequence: CASSIEQGLSYEQYF.